This entry lists 4 T cell receptor beta chains sequenced from one sample in a study of cytomegalovirus exposure and HLA in healthy donors. Use of 60 Vbeta and 13 Jbeta primers characterized the PCR. TCRdb's table, derived via immunoSEQ multiplex PCR, lists solely in-frame clones and lacks some. Here the sample table reports nearly 200,000 clones. Specimen: PBMCs. Receptors were obtained from a boy younger than 18 in good health and CMV-seronegative.

The CDR3 coding sequence is TGTGCCAGCTCACCGGTGGGACAGGGAATCTACGAGCAGTACTTC. It encodes CASSPVGQGIYEQYF. The gene calls are TRBV18 and TRBJ2-7, with 9 positions matching TRBD1. With V trimmed by 3 bases and J by 3 bases, 6 bases remained unmatched. From germline, CDR1 is KGHSH and CDR2 LQKENI. The CDR3 runs to 15 residues.

The chain carries TRBV29-1 and TRBJ1-2; D gene unclear. The CDR3 length is 16 residues. Trimming cost V 3 bases and J 2 bases, with 19 bases left between them. CDR1 and CDR2 (germline): SQVTM, ANQGSEA. The CDR3 loop is CSVEESREVGNYGYTF. The CDR3 nucleotides are TGCAGCGTTGAGGAATCCCGGGAGGTGGGAAACTATGGCTACACCTTC.

V is TRBV7-9 and J is TRBJ2-2; 14 bases fit TRBD2. Germline V CDR1 and CDR2: SEHNR, FQNEAQ (reference sequence). Trimming at V came to 5 bases and at J to 5 bases, leaving 7 bases not matched to a gene. The CDR3 runs 17 residues. CDR3 sequence (DNA): TGTGCCAGCAGCACGCGCCGACTAGCGGGGGGGACCGGGGAGCTGTTTTTT. Amino acids: CASSTRRLAGGTGELFF.

The chain combines TRBV7-9 with TRBJ2-5; 8 bases agree with TRBD1. The CDR3 sequence is 14 residues long. Losses at the gene ends were 10 bases for V and 4 bases for J; bases not matched to a gene: 11. Per germline, CDR1 SEHNR and CDR2 FQNEAQ (reference sequence). CDR3 coding DNA: TGTGCCAATCCCCGCAGGGGGCGCGGAGAGACCCAGTACTTC. It codes for CANPRRGRGETQYF. The full variable domain, its missing parts supplied by reference TRBV7-9 and TRBJ2-5, is DTGVSQNPRHKITKRGQNVTFRCDPISEHNRLYWYRQTLGQGPEFLTYFQNEAQLEKSRLLSDRFSAERPKGSFSTLEIQRTEQGDSAMYLCANPRRGRGETQYFGPGTRLLVL.